Listed below are T cell receptor beta chains from one sample, sequenced in a study of T-cell memory formation after mild COVID-19. A single record per CDR3 protein comes from TCRdb applying MiXCR to the 5' RACE reads. This sample has over 350,000 distinct CDR3 sequences, with more than 15% found just once. The source material was PBMCs or a T cell subset sorted from them (not recorded which). The source of these receptors is a man aged 18 to 35 who had mild COVID-19 (a few samples of this study predate the infection). Cell type and time point are not known. CDR3s include the opening cysteine and the closing phenylalanine or tryptophan. A D gene is named only where the DNA matches it firmly. Expanded clones get a size class; other rows say once, few or many, or leave the size out.

j_call: TRBJ1-4; v_call: TRBV6-5; d_call: TRBD1; clone_size: few; cdr3_nt: TGTGCCAGCAGTTGGGACAGGGAAAAACTGTTTTTT; cdr3_aa: CASSWDREKLFF
j_call: TRBJ1-5; v_call: TRBV12-3/TRBV12-4; d_call: TRBD1; clone_size: few; cdr3_nt: TGTGCCAGCACCTTAGACAGGGCAGGCAATCAGCCCCAGCATTTT; cdr3_aa: CASTLDRAGNQPQHF
j_call: TRBJ2-1; v_call: TRBV20-1; d_call: TRBD1; clone_size: NA; cdr3_nt: TGCAGTGCTGAACCCCGACAGGGGGTCTACAATGAGCAGTTCTTC; cdr3_aa: CSAEPRQGVYNEQFF
j_call: TRBJ1-4; v_call: TRBV4-1; d_call: NA; clone_size: few; cdr3_nt: TGCGCCAGCAGCCCCCCGGAGGAGGCAACTAATGAAAAACTGTTTTTT; cdr3_aa: CASSPPEEATNEKLFF
j_call: TRBJ1-1; v_call: TRBV28; d_call: NA; clone_size: NA; cdr3_nt: TGTGCCAGCAGTCCCGAGGCGAACACTGAAGCTTTCTTT; cdr3_aa: CASSPEANTEAFF
j_call: TRBJ1-2; v_call: TRBV7-9; d_call: NA; clone_size: NA; cdr3_nt: TGTGCCAGCAGCTCGGAGGCGAGAACTTTAGCTAACTATGGCTACACCTTC; cdr3_aa: CASSSEARTLANYGYTF
j_call: TRBJ1-6; v_call: TRBV29-1; d_call: NA; clone_size: many; cdr3_nt: TGCAGCGCCGCAGAGGGAAAGGGTCCGGGATCACCCCTCCACTTT; cdr3_aa: CSAAEGKGPGSPLHF
j_call: TRBJ2-3; v_call: TRBV7-6; d_call: NA; clone_size: few; cdr3_nt: TGTGCCAGCAGCCCGGGGCAGCGATTTGTGACAGATACGCAGTATTTT; cdr3_aa: CASSPGQRFVTDTQYF
j_call: TRBJ1-2; v_call: TRBV4-3; d_call: NA; clone_size: NA; cdr3_nt: TGCGCCAGCAGCCAAATTGGCTATGGCTACACCTTC; cdr3_aa: CASSQIGYGYTF
j_call: TRBJ2-2; v_call: TRBV20-1; d_call: TRBD1; clone_size: NA; cdr3_nt: TGCAGTGCTATAAGGACAGGGGACACCGGGGAGCTGTTTTTT; cdr3_aa: CSAIRTGDTGELFF
j_call: TRBJ1-1; v_call: TRBV19; d_call: NA; clone_size: NA; cdr3_nt: TGTGCCAGTAAGGTCTCAGGCGGCACTGAAGCTTTCTTT; cdr3_aa: CASKVSGGTEAFF
j_call: TRBJ1-1; v_call: TRBV27; d_call: NA; clone_size: NA; cdr3_nt: TGTGCCAGCAGGACCTGGGGGGGCGGGAGGACTGAAGCTTTCTTT; cdr3_aa: CASRTWGGGRTEAFF
j_call: TRBJ2-3; v_call: TRBV4-1; d_call: TRBD2; clone_size: few; cdr3_nt: TGCGCCAGCAGCCAAGGCGGACTAGCGGGGGGCACAGATACGCAGTATTTT; cdr3_aa: CASSQGGLAGGTDTQYF
j_call: TRBJ2-7; v_call: TRBV15; d_call: NA; clone_size: many; cdr3_nt: TGTGCCACCAGCACCAGGTTTGGGGCTGAAGCCTACGAGCAGTACTTC; cdr3_aa: CATSTRFGAEAYEQYF
j_call: TRBJ2-7; v_call: TRBV2; d_call: TRBD1; clone_size: few; cdr3_nt: TGTGCCAGCAGGCAGGGGACAGGCTACGAGCAGTACTTC; cdr3_aa: CASRQGTGYEQYF
j_call: TRBJ2-1; v_call: TRBV12-3/TRBV12-4; d_call: NA; clone_size: NA; cdr3_nt: TGTGCCAGCAGTTTATCACAGACAGCAACGCACAATGAGCAGTTCTTC; cdr3_aa: CASSLSQTATHNEQFF
j_call: TRBJ2-3; v_call: TRBV7-2; d_call: TRBD2; clone_size: once; cdr3_nt: TGTGCCAGCAAGCCGGGACTACTCACAGATACGCAGTATTTT; cdr3_aa: CASKPGLLTDTQYF
j_call: TRBJ2-1; v_call: TRBV5-1; d_call: NA; clone_size: NA; cdr3_nt: TGCGCCAGCAGCTCTCGAGCGCGGTCCTACAATGAGCAGTTCTTC; cdr3_aa: CASSSRARSYNEQFF
j_call: TRBJ1-1; v_call: TRBV29-1; d_call: NA; clone_size: NA; cdr3_nt: TGCAGCGTTTACCCTGAAGCTTTCTTT; cdr3_aa: CSVYPEAFF
j_call: TRBJ2-1; v_call: TRBV4-3; d_call: NA; clone_size: NA; cdr3_nt: TGCGCCAGCAGCCAATCGAGAACGGGGGGCAGGAATGAGCAGTTCTTC; cdr3_aa: CASSQSRTGGRNEQFF
j_call: TRBJ1-5; v_call: TRBV12-3/TRBV12-4; d_call: NA; clone_size: few; cdr3_nt: TGTGCCAGCAGCGCGGAACATAGCAATCAGCCCCAGCATTTT; cdr3_aa: CASSAEHSNQPQHF
j_call: TRBJ2-3; v_call: TRBV3-1; d_call: NA; clone_size: many; cdr3_nt: TGTGCCAGCAGCCCAACAGGGTACACGCAGTATTTT; cdr3_aa: CASSPTGYTQYF